A selection of T cell receptor beta chains follows, all from one sample in a study of beta chain features in type 1 diabetes. TCRdb's table, derived via immunoSEQ multiplex PCR, lists solely in-frame clones and lacks some. The data show 400,000 or so clones, 9.6% seen once. Material for sequencing was central memory CD4+ T cells from blood. These receptors came from a man aged 25 to 40 with type 1 diabetes. CDR3s include the opening cysteine and the closing phenylalanine or tryptophan. D genes are given only for firm matches. Expanded clones get a size class; other rows say once, few or many, or leave the size out.

j_gene: TRBJ2-7; v_gene: TRBV28; abundance: few; d_gene: TRBD2; CDR3aa: CASRPGTSKYEQYF; CDR3nt: TGTGCCAGCAGACCCGGGACTAGTAAATACGAGCAGTACTTC
j_gene: TRBJ1-4; v_gene: TRBV7-2; abundance: few; d_gene: TRBD1; CDR3aa: CASSSHRGLNEKLFF; CDR3nt: TGTGCCAGCAGCTCACACAGGGGTCTTAATGAAAAACTGTTTTTT
j_gene: TRBJ1-1; v_gene: TRBV7-8; abundance: few; d_gene: TRBD1; CDR3aa: CASSQNRGGFMNTEAFF; CDR3nt: TGTGCCAGCAGCCAGAACAGGGGGGGCTTCATGAACACTGAAGCTTTCTTT
j_gene: TRBJ2-5; v_gene: TRBV6-1; abundance: .; d_gene: .; CDR3aa: CASKEETQYF; CDR3nt: TGTGCCTCAAAGGAGGAGACCCAGTACTTC
j_gene: TRBJ1-4; v_gene: TRBV6-5; abundance: many; d_gene: TRBD1; CDR3aa: CASRNQGAGKLFF; CDR3nt: TGTGCCAGCAGAAACCAGGGGGCTGGGAAACTGTTTTTT
j_gene: TRBJ1-1; v_gene: TRBV28; abundance: many; d_gene: .; CDR3aa: CASSGRTEAFF; CDR3nt: TGTGCCAGCAGCGGGCGGACTGAAGCTTTCTTT
j_gene: TRBJ2-5; v_gene: TRBV7-9; abundance: .; d_gene: .; CDR3aa: CASSSIPFSGQETQYF; CDR3nt: TGTGCCAGCAGCTCGATCCCTTTCTCGGGGCAAGAGACCCAGTACTTC
j_gene: TRBJ2-2; v_gene: TRBV27; abundance: once; d_gene: .; CDR3aa: CASSLLSVGTGELFF; CDR3nt: TGTGCCAGCAGCCTCTTGAGTGTGGGAACCGGGGAGCTGTTTTTT
j_gene: TRBJ1-5; v_gene: TRBV6-1; abundance: .; d_gene: .; CDR3aa: CASSETGKGPQHF; CDR3nt: TGTGCCAGCAGTGAAACTGGGAAGGGGCCCCAGCATTTT
j_gene: TRBJ2-2; v_gene: TRBV7-7; abundance: few; d_gene: .; CDR3aa: CASSPTSVRGGELFF; CDR3nt: TGTGCCAGCAGCCCCACCTCCGTAAGGGGCGGGGAGCTGTTTTTT
j_gene: TRBJ2-2; v_gene: TRBV5-1; abundance: .; d_gene: TRBD2; CDR3aa: CASSLAAGANTGELFF; CDR3nt: TGCGCCAGCAGCTTGGCAGCGGGAGCTAACACCGGGGAGCTGTTTTTT
j_gene: TRBJ2-7; v_gene: TRBV18; abundance: .; d_gene: TRBD2; CDR3aa: CASSPRLAGEGEQYF; CDR3nt: TGTGCCAGCTCACCCCGACTAGCGGGAGAAGGCGAGCAGTACTTC
j_gene: TRBJ1-1; v_gene: TRBV18; abundance: few; d_gene: TRBD1; CDR3aa: CASSPLQEGASEAFF; CDR3nt: TGTGCCAGCTCACCACTCCAAGAGGGGGCCTCTGAAGCTTTCTTT
j_gene: TRBJ2-3; v_gene: TRBV5-4; abundance: many; d_gene: TRBD2; CDR3aa: CASSLKLGTIRSGGLDTQYF; CDR3nt: TGTGCCAGCAGCTTGAAATTGGGGACGATACGGAGCGGGGGTTTAGATACGCAGTATTTT
j_gene: TRBJ1-2; v_gene: TRBV5-1; abundance: .; d_gene: .; CDR3aa: CASSLAPDANYGYTF; CDR3nt: TGCGCCAGCAGCTTGGCACCTGATGCTAACTATGGCTACACCTTC
j_gene: TRBJ1-5; v_gene: TRBV6-1; abundance: .; d_gene: .; CDR3aa: CASSAEALNNQPQHF; CDR3nt: TGTGCCAGCAGTGCGGAGGCTCTCAACAATCAGCCCCAGCATTTT
j_gene: TRBJ2-7; v_gene: TRBV14; abundance: medium-sized; d_gene: .; CDR3aa: CASRAGGGNSYEQYF; CDR3nt: TGTGCCAGCAGAGCCGGAGGGGGGAACTCCTACGAGCAGTACTTC
j_gene: TRBJ2-7; v_gene: TRBV6-5; abundance: .; d_gene: TRBD1; CDR3aa: CASILTGERYEQYF; CDR3nt: TGTGCCAGCATCTTGACAGGGGAGCGCTACGAGCAGTACTTC
j_gene: TRBJ1-2; v_gene: TRBV5-1; abundance: few; d_gene: .; CDR3aa: CASSSRPRGSNYGYTF; CDR3nt: TGCGCCAGCAGCTCGAGACCCAGGGGATCTAACTATGGCTACACCTTC
j_gene: TRBJ2-5; v_gene: TRBV27; abundance: few; d_gene: TRBD1; CDR3aa: CASRILSPRDRGQETQYF; CDR3nt: TGTGCCAGCAGAATATTATCTCCCCGGGACAGGGGCCAAGAGACCCAGTACTTC
j_gene: TRBJ1-2; v_gene: TRBV19; abundance: few; d_gene: .; CDR3aa: CASSLKGSYGYTF; CDR3nt: TGTGCCAGTAGTCTGAAAGGGAGCTATGGCTACACCTTC
j_gene: TRBJ2-6; v_gene: TRBV4-3; abundance: few; d_gene: TRBD1; CDR3aa: CASSQGTAYKALGANVLTF; CDR3nt: TGCGCCAGCAGCCAGGGGACAGCATATAAAGCTCTGGGGGCCAACGTCCTGACTTTC
j_gene: TRBJ2-7; v_gene: TRBV13; abundance: .; d_gene: .; CDR3aa: CASSPRTSYEQYF; CDR3nt: TGTGCCAGCAGCCCCCGGACCTCCTACGAGCAGTACTTC
j_gene: TRBJ2-1; v_gene: TRBV7-3; abundance: .; d_gene: .; CDR3aa: CASSATLASDEQFF; CDR3nt: TGTGCCAGCAGCGCCACCCTAGCGTCGGATGAGCAGTTCTTC
j_gene: TRBJ2-7; v_gene: TRBV2; abundance: many; d_gene: .; CDR3aa: CASSDPQRYEQYF; CDR3nt: TGTGCCAGCAGTGACCCACAACGCTACGAGCAGTACTTC
j_gene: TRBJ2-5; v_gene: TRBV10-3; abundance: many; d_gene: .; CDR3aa: CAIRTDWGGETQYF; CDR3nt: TGTGCCATCAGGACAGACTGGGGCGGAGAGACCCAGTACTTC
j_gene: TRBJ2-5; v_gene: TRBV4-2; abundance: .; d_gene: TRBD2; CDR3aa: CASSPTSEETQYF; CDR3nt: TGTGCCAGCAGCCCGACTAGCGAAGAGACCCAGTACTTC
j_gene: TRBJ2-5; v_gene: TRBV11-2; abundance: .; d_gene: TRBD2; CDR3aa: CASSFVSGGPETQYF; CDR3nt: TGTGCCAGCAGCTTCGTCTCGGGAGGGCCAGAGACCCAGTACTTC
j_gene: TRBJ2-5; v_gene: TRBV6-1; abundance: many; d_gene: .; CDR3aa: CASSAPGVLETQYF; CDR3nt: TGTGCCAGCAGTGCCCCGGGTGTCCTAGAGACCCAGTACTTC
j_gene: TRBJ1-1; v_gene: TRBV7-2; abundance: few; d_gene: .; CDR3aa: CASSLGVQAPGAFF; CDR3nt: TGTGCCAGCAGCTTAGGGGTGCAGGCCCCGGGAGCTTTCTTT
j_gene: TRBJ2-3; v_gene: TRBV11-3; abundance: .; d_gene: .; CDR3aa: CASSPLAQTDTQYF; CDR3nt: TGTGCCAGCAGCCCCCTAGCGCAGACAGATACGCAGTATTTT
j_gene: TRBJ2-3; v_gene: TRBV7-3; abundance: .; d_gene: TRBD2; CDR3aa: CASSSTSGGNTQYF; CDR3nt: TGTGCCAGCAGCTCTACTAGCGGGGGCAATACGCAGTATTTT
j_gene: TRBJ2-3; v_gene: TRBV10-1; abundance: few; d_gene: TRBD1; CDR3aa: CASSDPGGNYDTQYF; CDR3nt: TGCGCCAGCAGTGATCCAGGGGGCAACTACGATACGCAGTATTTT
j_gene: TRBJ2-5; v_gene: TRBV7-2; abundance: few; d_gene: .; CDR3aa: CASSPQETQYF; CDR3nt: TGTGCCAGCAGCCCCCAAGAGACCCAGTACTTC
j_gene: TRBJ2-1; v_gene: TRBV9; abundance: few; d_gene: .; CDR3aa: CASSVATAGDPLF; CDR3nt: TGTGCCAGCAGCGTAGCTACGGCAGGCGATCCACTCTTC
j_gene: TRBJ2-7; v_gene: TRBV2; abundance: few; d_gene: .; CDR3aa: CASRVQGYEQYF; CDR3nt: TGTGCCAGCAGAGTTCAGGGGTACGAGCAGTACTTC
j_gene: TRBJ2-7; v_gene: TRBV21-1; abundance: many; d_gene: .; CDR3aa: CASSIDRYYEQYF; CDR3nt: TGTGCCAGCAGCATCGACAGATACTACGAGCAGTACTTC
j_gene: TRBJ1-5; v_gene: TRBV19; abundance: few; d_gene: TRBD1; CDR3aa: CASAGGAGSNQPQHF; CDR3nt: TGTGCCAGTGCAGGGGGCGCCGGTAGCAATCAGCCCCAGCATTTT
j_gene: TRBJ2-4; v_gene: TRBV6-5; abundance: few; d_gene: .; CDR3aa: CASSLNMGIQYF; CDR3nt: TGTGCCAGCAGTCTGAATATGGGCATTCAGTACTTC
j_gene: TRBJ1-4; v_gene: TRBV9; abundance: many; d_gene: .; CDR3aa: CASTEGVNGQEKLFF; CDR3nt: TGTGCCAGCACGGAGGGTGTTAACGGTCAAGAAAAACTGTTTTTT
j_gene: TRBJ1-4; v_gene: TRBV7-6; abundance: .; d_gene: .; CDR3aa: CASSLAAGIPEKLFF; CDR3nt: TGTGCCAGCAGCTTAGCTGCCGGGATACCCGAAAAACTGTTTTTT
j_gene: TRBJ1-3; v_gene: TRBV7-6; abundance: many; d_gene: .; CDR3aa: CASSLKGASSGNTIYF; CDR3nt: TGTGCCAGCAGCTTGAAGGGTGCAAGCTCTGGAAACACCATATATTTT
j_gene: TRBJ2-3; v_gene: TRBV7-9; abundance: .; d_gene: .; CDR3aa: CASSPRGVGGTDTQYF; CDR3nt: TGTGCCAGCAGCCCAAGAGGGGTTGGGGGCACAGATACGCAGTATTTT
j_gene: TRBJ1-2; v_gene: TRBV27; abundance: few; d_gene: .; CDR3aa: CASSLWGQGDGYTF; CDR3nt: TGTGCCAGCAGTTTATGGGGGCAGGGTGATGGCTACACCTTC
j_gene: TRBJ2-1; v_gene: TRBV5-1; abundance: .; d_gene: .; CDR3aa: CASSSLKDRDLNEQFF; CDR3nt: TGCGCCAGCAGCTCCCTTAAGGATCGAGACCTCAATGAGCAGTTCTTC
j_gene: TRBJ1-1; v_gene: TRBV7-9; abundance: .; d_gene: .; CDR3aa: CASSFDINTEAFF; CDR3nt: TGTGCCAGCAGCTTCGACATTAACACTGAAGCTTTCTTT
j_gene: TRBJ2-1; v_gene: TRBV5-4; abundance: .; d_gene: .; CDR3aa: CASSVDFLNNEQFF; CDR3nt: TGTGCCAGCAGCGTGGACTTCCTGAACAATGAGCAGTTCTTC
j_gene: TRBJ1-1; v_gene: TRBV5-4; abundance: few; d_gene: TRBD1; CDR3aa: CASSPGRGQVNTEAFF; CDR3nt: TGTGCCAGCAGCCCAGGTCGTGGACAGGTGAACACTGAAGCTTTCTTT
j_gene: TRBJ2-7; v_gene: TRBV11-2; abundance: few; d_gene: TRBD1; CDR3aa: CASSTWTGNSYEQYF; CDR3nt: TGTGCCAGCAGCACGTGGACAGGGAACTCCTACGAGCAGTACTTC
j_gene: TRBJ2-3; v_gene: TRBV11-2; abundance: .; d_gene: .; CDR3aa: CASSQGLSTDTQYF; CDR3nt: TGTGCCAGCTCGCAGGGTCTCAGCACAGATACGCAGTATTTT
j_gene: TRBJ1-2; v_gene: TRBV29-1; abundance: few; d_gene: TRBD1; CDR3aa: CSVESLGGQDYGYTF; CDR3nt: TGCAGCGTTGAAAGTCTAGGGGGACAGGACTATGGCTACACCTTC
j_gene: TRBJ2-1; v_gene: TRBV4-3; abundance: .; d_gene: .; CDR3aa: CASSLDERADGSYNEQFF; CDR3nt: TGCGCCAGCAGCCTCGATGAACGGGCCGATGGGTCCTACAATGAGCAGTTCTTC
j_gene: TRBJ2-2; v_gene: TRBV7-2; abundance: .; d_gene: .; CDR3aa: CASSPYSSPGELFF; CDR3nt: TGTGCCAGCAGCCCCTATAGCAGTCCCGGGGAGCTGTTTTTT
j_gene: TRBJ2-5; v_gene: TRBV29-1; abundance: .; d_gene: TRBD2; CDR3aa: CSGVDTSGQQETQYF; CDR3nt: TGCAGCGGGGTAGATACTAGCGGGCAGCAAGAGACCCAGTACTTC
j_gene: TRBJ2-6; v_gene: TRBV7-9; abundance: .; d_gene: .; CDR3aa: CASSPRGTGANVLTF; CDR3nt: TGTGCCAGCAGCCCCCGGGGAACTGGGGCCAACGTCCTGACTTTC
j_gene: TRBJ1-2; v_gene: TRBV18; abundance: .; d_gene: .; CDR3aa: CASSPRGASQGHYGYTF; CDR3nt: TGTGCCAGCTCACCACGTGGGGCTAGCCAGGGACACTATGGCTACACCTTC
j_gene: TRBJ2-2; v_gene: TRBV27; abundance: few; d_gene: .; CDR3aa: CASSSPGSRAGRGWLDGELFF; CDR3nt: TGTGCCAGCAGTTCCCCGGGGTCTCGGGCAGGTCGGGGGTGGCTTGACGGGGAGCTGTTTTTT
j_gene: TRBJ1-2; v_gene: TRBV7-9; abundance: many; d_gene: .; CDR3aa: CASSPGRVGYTF; CDR3nt: TGTGCCAGCAGCCCCGGCAGGGTTGGCTACACCTTC
j_gene: TRBJ1-5; v_gene: TRBV28; abundance: .; d_gene: TRBD1; CDR3aa: CASSFGGQVGQPQHF; CDR3nt: TGTGCCAGCAGTTTTGGCGGACAGGTGGGGCAGCCCCAGCATTTT